This T cell receptor beta chain appears in the sequencing data of a study of T cell repertoires in cytomegalovirus infection. Study background: Public TCR beta signatures indicated both CMV infection and matching HLA type.

Broader study findings: HLA-C-restricted, CMV-specific TCR beta clonotypes were dominant ex vivo.

TCRdb reprocessed the reads via MiXCR and lists one record per CDR3 protein. Of 200,000 or so distinct CDR3 sequences listed, about 28% are singletons. The sample holds many counts of this clonotype. Its antigen is unknown. This clonotype was sampled from a human donor in good health (CMV status not recorded). Some clones in this sample may be carry-over from other donors' samples. Source material: PBMCs.

The CDR3: CASSRDPGRGYTF. CDR3 DNA sequence: TGTGCCAGCAGCCGGGACCCTGGACGTGGCTACACCTTC. The chain is built from TRBV12-3 or TRBV12-4 and TRBJ1-2; D is perhaps TRBD1 (5 bases). The CDR3 is 13 residues long. Trimming took 6 bases from V and 7 from J, leaving 15 bases between them.